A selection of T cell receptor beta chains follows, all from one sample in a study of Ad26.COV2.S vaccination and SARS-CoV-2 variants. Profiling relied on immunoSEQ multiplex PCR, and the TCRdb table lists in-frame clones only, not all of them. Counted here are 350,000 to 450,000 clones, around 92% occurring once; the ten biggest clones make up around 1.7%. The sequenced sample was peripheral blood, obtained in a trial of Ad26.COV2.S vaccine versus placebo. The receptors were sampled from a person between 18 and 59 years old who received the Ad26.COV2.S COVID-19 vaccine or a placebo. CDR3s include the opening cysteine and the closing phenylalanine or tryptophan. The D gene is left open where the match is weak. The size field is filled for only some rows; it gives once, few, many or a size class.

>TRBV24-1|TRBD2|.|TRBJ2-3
CATSDGSGGDTQYF
TGTGCCACCAGTGACGGCTCGGGGGGGGATACGCAGTATTTT
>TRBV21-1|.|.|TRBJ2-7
CASSKVGRGKARPSYEQYF
TGTGCCAGCAGCAAAGTTGGCCGTGGGAAAGCCCGACCCTCCTACGAGCAGTACTTC
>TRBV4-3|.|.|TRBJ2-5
CASSQAGLETQYF
TGCGCCAGCAGCCAAGCGGGGCTGGAGACCCAGTACTTC
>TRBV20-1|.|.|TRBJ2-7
CSASLPGAYEQYF
TGCAGTGCTAGTTTACCGGGCGCCTACGAGCAGTACTTC
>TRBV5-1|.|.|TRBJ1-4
CASSSQAPQGKLFF
TGCGCCAGCAGCTCCCAGGCCCCCCAAGGAAAACTGTTTTTT
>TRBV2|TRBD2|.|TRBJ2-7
CASQWTSGGYEQYF
TGTGCCAGTCAATGGACTAGCGGGGGCTACGAGCAGTACTTC
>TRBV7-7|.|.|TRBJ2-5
CASSYRDNKLETQYF
TGTGCTAGCAGCTACCGGGACAACAAACTAGAGACCCAGTACTTC
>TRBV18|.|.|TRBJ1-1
CASSPWHTGGNTEAFF
TGTGCCAGCTCACCATGGCACACGGGGGGGAACACTGAAGCTTTCTTT
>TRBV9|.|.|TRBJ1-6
CASSQSGSPLHF
TGTGCCAGCAGTCAATCCGGTTCACCCCTCCACTTT
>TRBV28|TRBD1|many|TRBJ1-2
CASSLLDELPGGGNGYTF
TGTGCCAGCAGTTTATTGGATGAGCTTCCAGGGGGCGGGAATGGCTACACCTTC
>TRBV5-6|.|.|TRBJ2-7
CASSAGSYEQYF
TGTGCCAGCAGCGCCGGGAGCTACGAGCAGTACTTC
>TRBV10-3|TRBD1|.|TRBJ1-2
CAISDPGQEDYGYTF
TGTGCCATCAGTGACCCGGGACAGGAGGACTATGGCTACACCTTC
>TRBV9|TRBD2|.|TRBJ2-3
CASSVEGAGVTDTQYF
TGTGCCAGCAGCGTAGAAGGAGCGGGGGTCACAGATACGCAGTATTTT
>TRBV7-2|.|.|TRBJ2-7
CASSLALANKYEQYF
TGTGCCAGCAGCTTAGCCCTCGCGAATAAATACGAGCAGTACTTC
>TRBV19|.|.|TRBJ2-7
CASSLTLQGAYEQYF
TGTGCCAGTAGTCTGACCCTACAGGGCGCCTACGAGCAGTACTTC
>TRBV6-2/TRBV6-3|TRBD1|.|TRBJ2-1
CASSLGQGIFEQFF
TGTGCCAGCAGTCTCGGACAGGGAATTTTTGAGCAGTTCTTC
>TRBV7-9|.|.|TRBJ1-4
CASSLQGGTEKLFF
TGTGCCAGCAGCTTACAGGGAGGAACTGAAAAACTGTTTTTT
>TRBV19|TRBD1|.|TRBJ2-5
CASSSLTGGKTQYF
TGTGCCAGTAGTAGCCTGACAGGGGGCAAGACCCAGTACTTC
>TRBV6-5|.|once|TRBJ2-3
CASSYTDFTDTQYF
TGTGCCAGCAGTTATACAGATTTTACAGATACGCAGTATTTT
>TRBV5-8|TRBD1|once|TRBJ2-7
CASSFPRDRGYEQYF
TGTGCCAGCAGCTTTCCCCGGGACAGGGGTTACGAGCAGTACTTC
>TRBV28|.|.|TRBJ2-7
CASSAGSTNEQYF
TGTGCCAGCAGTGCTGGGTCTACCAACGAGCAGTACTTC
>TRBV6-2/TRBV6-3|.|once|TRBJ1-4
CASSQGAATNEKLFF
TGTGCCAGCAGCCAAGGGGCGGCAACTAATGAAAAACTGTTTTTT
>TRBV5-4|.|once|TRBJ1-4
CASSLSGGGTNEKLFF
TGTGCCAGCAGCTTGTCGGGAGGGGGGACTAATGAAAAACTGTTTTTT
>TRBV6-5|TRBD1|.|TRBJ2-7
CASSYSTGALYEQYF
TGTGCCAGCAGTTACTCGACAGGGGCGTTGTACGAGCAGTACTTC
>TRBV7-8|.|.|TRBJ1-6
CASSDYQEPLHF
TGTGCCAGCAGCGATTACCAGGAGCCCCTCCACTTT
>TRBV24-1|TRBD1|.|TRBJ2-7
CATSDGQVEEQYF
TGTGCCACCAGTGACGGACAGGTCGAAGAGCAGTACTTC
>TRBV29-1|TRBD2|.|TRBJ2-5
CSASGGAGQETQYF
TGCAGCGCTTCCGGGGGGGCGGGACAAGAGACCCAGTACTTC
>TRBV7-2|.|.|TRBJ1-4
CASSLVIAVATNEKLFF
TGTGCCAGCAGCTTAGTTATCGCCGTTGCAACTAATGAAAAACTGTTTTTT
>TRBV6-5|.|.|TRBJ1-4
CASSYESREKLFF
TGTGCCAGCAGTTACGAGAGTAGAGAAAAACTGTTTTTT
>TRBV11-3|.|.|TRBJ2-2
CASSHEAWDENTGELFF
TGTGCCAGCAGCCATGAGGCATGGGACGAAAACACCGGGGAGCTGTTTTTT
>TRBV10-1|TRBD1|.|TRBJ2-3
CASSERRQGLSTDTQYF
TGCGCCAGCAGTGAGCGGAGACAGGGGCTAAGCACAGATACGCAGTATTTT
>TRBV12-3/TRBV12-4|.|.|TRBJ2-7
CASSLVWNEQYF
TGTGCCAGCAGTTTGGTGTGGAACGAGCAGTACTTC
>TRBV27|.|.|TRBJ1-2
CASRERGLYGYTF
TGTGCCAGCAGAGAACGGGGCCTCTATGGCTACACCTTC
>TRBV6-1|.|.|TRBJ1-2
CASSGATENYGYTF
TGTGCCAGCAGTGGAGCTACAGAGAACTATGGCTACACCTTC
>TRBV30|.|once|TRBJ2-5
CAWSGSIQETQYF
TGTGCCTGGAGCGGGTCAATCCAAGAGACCCAGTACTTC
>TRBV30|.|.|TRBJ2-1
CAWNPGSFPFF
TGTGCCTGGAATCCTGGGTCCTTCCCGTTCTTC
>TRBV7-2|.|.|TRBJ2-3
CASSLNGGFTDTQYF
TGTGCCAGCAGCTTAAATGGGGGCTTCACAGATACGCAGTATTTT
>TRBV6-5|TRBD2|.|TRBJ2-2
CATTSGGANTGELFF
TGTGCCACTACTAGCGGGGGGGCCAACACCGGGGAGCTGTTTTTT
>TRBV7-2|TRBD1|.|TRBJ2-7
CASSLQGETYEQYF
TGTGCCAGCAGCTTACAGGGGGAAACCTACGAGCAGTACTTC
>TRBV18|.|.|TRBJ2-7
CASSLPGRGSYEQYF
TGTGCCAGCTCCCTACCAGGTAGGGGCTCCTACGAGCAGTACTTC
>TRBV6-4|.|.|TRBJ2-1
CASRSGGSSYNEQFF
TGTGCCAGCAGATCCGGGGGAAGCTCCTACAATGAGCAGTTCTTC
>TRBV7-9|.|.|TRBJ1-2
CASSLVPTGSDGYTF
TGTGCCAGCAGCTTAGTCCCGACGGGTTCGGATGGCTACACCTTC
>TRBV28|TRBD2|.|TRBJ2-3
CASSPHASGSSTDTQYF
TGTGCCAGCAGTCCCCACGCTAGCGGAAGTAGCACAGATACGCAGTATTTT
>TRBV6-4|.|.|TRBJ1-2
CASSEIPRYGYTF
TGTGCCAGCAGTGAGATACCCCGCTATGGCTACACCTTC
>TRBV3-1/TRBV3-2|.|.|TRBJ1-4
CASSQSLSRGEKLFF
TGTGCCAGCAGCCAATCCCTTTCGAGAGGGGAAAAACTGTTTTTT
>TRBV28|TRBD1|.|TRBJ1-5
CASSSPRDRVGNQPQHF
TGTGCCAGCAGTTCACCCAGAGACAGGGTCGGGAATCAGCCCCAGCATTTT
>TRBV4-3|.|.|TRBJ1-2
CASSSSYREVNYGYTF
TGCGCCAGCAGCTCAAGTTATAGGGAAGTAAACTATGGCTACACCTTC
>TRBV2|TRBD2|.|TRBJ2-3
CASSESLAGGTDTQYF
TGTGCCAGCAGTGAAAGTCTAGCGGGGGGGACAGATACGCAGTATTTT
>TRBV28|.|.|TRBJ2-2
CASSHLGQNTGELFF
TGTGCCAGCAGCCACCTGGGCCAGAACACCGGGGAGCTGTTTTTT
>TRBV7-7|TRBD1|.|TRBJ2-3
CASSPTGINTDTQYF
TGTGCTAGCAGCCCGACAGGGATTAACACAGATACGCAGTATTTT
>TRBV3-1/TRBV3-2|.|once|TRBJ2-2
CASSHNTGELFF
TGTGCCAGCAGCCACAACACCGGGGAGCTGTTTTTT
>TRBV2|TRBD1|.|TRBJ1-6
CARTGTGETPLHF
TGTGCCAGGACTGGGACAGGGGAAACACCCCTCCACTTT
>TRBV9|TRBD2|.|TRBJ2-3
CASSGGLAGATDTQYF
TGTGCCAGCAGCGGGGGACTAGCGGGGGCCACAGATACGCAGTATTTT
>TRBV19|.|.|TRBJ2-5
CASSSFGRPETQYF
TGTGCCAGTAGTTCCTTCGGCAGACCAGAGACCCAGTACTTC
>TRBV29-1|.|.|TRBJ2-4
CSVEAQAKNIQYF
TGCAGCGTTGAGGCCCAAGCCAAAAACATTCAGTACTTC